Included here is one T cell receptor (beta chain) sequence, with context. Its matching antigen is unknown. Gene names and germline refer to mouse. The read ends 1 residue before the CDR3 terminus; that terminus is restored from the germline J gene. The source of the sample is a study of tissue T cells after allogeneic stem cell transplantation. Assay used: immunoSEQ multiplex PCR; TCRdb lists only in-frame clones, some missing. The sample consists of 45,000 to 50,000 clones, around 73% of them appearing once. Deletions cut 3 bases from V and 3 bases from J, with 11 bases between. This CDR3 has 14 residues. Germline V gene lookup returns CDR1 SGHND and CDR2 FRSKSL. Study observations and caveats: Sampling depth was limited, and the cohort was small and clinically varied. Anatomically similar tissues had similar TCR repertoires within each patient. Few T cell clones were shared across patients, but motif clusters showed tissue-specific shared signatures.

The sequenced sample consisted of sorted cells pooled from one or two spleens. This chain links TRBV15 with TRBJ1-2, with D perhaps TRBD1 (6 bases). The sequence was obtained from a pool of C57BL/6 mice in good health. This CDR3 reads CASSFPRGHSDYTF. The covered CDR3 bases are TGTGCCAGCAGTTTTCCCAGGGGACACTCCGACTACACC.